Included here is one TCR beta chain sequence, with context. The CDR3 runs to 15 residues. The germline V gene has CDR1 MDHEN and CDR2 SYDVKM. V lost 4 bases, J lost 3 bases, and 12 bases lay in between. The sample originates from a study of blood T cell repertoires in COVID-19. The protocol was immunoSEQ multiplex PCR, while the TCRdb copy is restricted to in-frame clones and leaves out a portion. Here the sample spans some 150,000 clones, 80% to 90% being singletons. The sequence came from a man in his fifties or sixties with acute or convalescent COVID-19. The chain couples TRBV28 to TRBJ1-4; D gene uncertain. What was sequenced was peripheral blood. CDR3 nucleotide sequence: TGTGCCAGCAGTTCCTATGGTCGGGCTAATGAAAAACTGTTTTTT. Amino acids: CASSSYGRANEKLFF.